This T cell receptor (beta chain) was sequenced for a study of graft-versus-host responses after intestinal transplantation. Across the study: All recipients got anti-thymocyte globulin induction, then tacrolimus and steroids for roughly 3 years. Study-wide findings and caveats: There was an association between peak levels of circulating GvH clones and early post-transplant HvG declines. Subjects displaying graft-donor T cell macrochimerism possessed elevated graft-versus-host to host-versus-graft clonal ratios inside allografts. Some GvH clones appeared in ileal mucosa or blood before recipient bone marrow.

Profiled with immunoSEQ multiplex PCR; TCRdb holds only in-frame clones, not every one. The table has around 18,000 clones, about 95% seen once. CDR1 and CDR2 (germline): LNHDA, SQIVND (reference sequence). Deletions cut 6 bases from V and 1 base from J, with 13 bases between. The CDR3 runs 15 residues. Comments on this clone: Its antigen is not identified.

This clonotype originated in a human patient who received an intestinal transplant, so some T cells may come from the graft donor. The sequenced sample was PBMCs, obtained 23 days after intestinal transplant. The V call is TRBV19, the J call TRBJ2-1; possible D gene TRBD2, 6 bases. CDR3 DNA sequence: TGTGCCAGTAGCCTCGGACTACAGTCCTACAATGAGCAGTTCTTC. Its translation: CASSLGLQSYNEQFF.